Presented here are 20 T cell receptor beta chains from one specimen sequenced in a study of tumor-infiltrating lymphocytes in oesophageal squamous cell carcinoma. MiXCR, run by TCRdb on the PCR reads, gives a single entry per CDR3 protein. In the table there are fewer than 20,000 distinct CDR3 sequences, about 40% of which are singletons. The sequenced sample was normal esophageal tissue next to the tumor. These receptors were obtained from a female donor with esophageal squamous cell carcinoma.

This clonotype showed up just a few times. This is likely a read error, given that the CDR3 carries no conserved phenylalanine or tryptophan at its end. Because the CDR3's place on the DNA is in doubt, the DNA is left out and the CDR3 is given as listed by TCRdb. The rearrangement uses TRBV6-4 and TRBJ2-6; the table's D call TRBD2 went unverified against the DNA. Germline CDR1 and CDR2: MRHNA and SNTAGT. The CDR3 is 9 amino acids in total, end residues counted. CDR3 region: CASSDSTSG.

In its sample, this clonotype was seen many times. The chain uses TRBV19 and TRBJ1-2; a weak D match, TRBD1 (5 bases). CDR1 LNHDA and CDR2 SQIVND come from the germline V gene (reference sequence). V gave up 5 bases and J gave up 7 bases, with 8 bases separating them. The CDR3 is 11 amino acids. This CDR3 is CASSDGGGYTF. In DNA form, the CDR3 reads TGTGCCAGTAGTGATGGGGGTGGCTACACCTTC.

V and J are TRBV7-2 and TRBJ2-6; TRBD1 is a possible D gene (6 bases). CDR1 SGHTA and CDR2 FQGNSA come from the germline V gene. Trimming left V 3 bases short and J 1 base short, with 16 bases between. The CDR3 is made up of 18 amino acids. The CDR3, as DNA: TGTGCCAGCAGCTTTCTACCTCGGACAGCTTCTGGGGCCAACGTCCTGACTTTC. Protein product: CASSFLPRTASGANVLTF.

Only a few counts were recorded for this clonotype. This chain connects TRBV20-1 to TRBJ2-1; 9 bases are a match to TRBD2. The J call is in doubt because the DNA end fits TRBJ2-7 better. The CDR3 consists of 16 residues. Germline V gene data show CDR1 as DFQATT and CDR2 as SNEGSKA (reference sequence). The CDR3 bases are TGCAGTGCCTCTTCTTTCGGGCGGGGGGGGTCTGACGAGCAGTACTTC. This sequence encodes CSASSFGRGGSDEQYF.

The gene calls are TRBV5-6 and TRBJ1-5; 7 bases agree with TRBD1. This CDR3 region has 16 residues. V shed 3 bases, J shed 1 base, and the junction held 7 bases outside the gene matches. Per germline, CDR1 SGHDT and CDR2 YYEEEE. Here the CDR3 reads CASSWNRGASNQPQHF. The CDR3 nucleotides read TGTGCCAGCAGCTGGAACAGGGGTGCGAGCAATCAGCCCCAGCATTTT.

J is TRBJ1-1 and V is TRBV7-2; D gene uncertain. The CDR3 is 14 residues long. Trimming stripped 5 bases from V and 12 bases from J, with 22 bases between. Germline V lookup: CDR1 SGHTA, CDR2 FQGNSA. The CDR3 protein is CASSPERGYVESFF. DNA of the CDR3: TGTGCCAGCAGCCCCGAACGAGGGTATGTGGAGTCTTTCTTT.

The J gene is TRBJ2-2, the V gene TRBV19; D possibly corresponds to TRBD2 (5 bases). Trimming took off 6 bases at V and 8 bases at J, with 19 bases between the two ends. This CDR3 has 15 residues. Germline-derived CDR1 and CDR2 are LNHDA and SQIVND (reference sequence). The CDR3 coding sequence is TGTGCCAGTAGCCCCCCGAGGGAGCACCGGGGGGAGCTGTTTTTT. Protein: CASSPPREHRGELFF.

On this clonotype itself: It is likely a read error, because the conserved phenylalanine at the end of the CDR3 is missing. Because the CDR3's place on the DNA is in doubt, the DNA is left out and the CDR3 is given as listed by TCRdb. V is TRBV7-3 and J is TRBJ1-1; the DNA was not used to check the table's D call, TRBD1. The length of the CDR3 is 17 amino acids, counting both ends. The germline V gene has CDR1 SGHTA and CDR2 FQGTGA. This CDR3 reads CASSLQGAAKNIQYFAP.

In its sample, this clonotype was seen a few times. This chain's CDR3 is CASSLSGSSYNEQFF. CDR3 sequence (DNA): TGTGCCAGCAGCTTGTCAGGGTCCTCCTACAATGAGCAGTTCTTC. The chain recombines TRBV11-2 with TRBJ2-1; D may be TRBD1 (5 bases). Trimming stripped 3 bases from V and 0 bases from J, with 9 bases between. The CDR3 length is 15 residues. CDR1 SGHAT and CDR2 FQNNGV come from the germline V gene.

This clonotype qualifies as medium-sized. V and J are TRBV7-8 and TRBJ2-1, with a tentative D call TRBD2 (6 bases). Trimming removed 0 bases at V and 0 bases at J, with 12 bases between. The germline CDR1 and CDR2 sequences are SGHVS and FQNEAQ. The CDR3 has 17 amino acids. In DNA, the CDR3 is TGTGCCAGCAGCTTAGCGACTAGTACCGTCTCCTACAATGAGCAGTTCTTC. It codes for CASSLATSTVSYNEQFF.

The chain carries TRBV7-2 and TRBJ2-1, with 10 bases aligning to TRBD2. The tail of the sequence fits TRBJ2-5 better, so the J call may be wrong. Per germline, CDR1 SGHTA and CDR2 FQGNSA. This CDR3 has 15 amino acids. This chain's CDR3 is CASSVTSGAKETQYF. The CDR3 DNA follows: TGTGCCAGCAGCGTAACTAGCGGGGCTAAAGAGACCCAGTACTTC.

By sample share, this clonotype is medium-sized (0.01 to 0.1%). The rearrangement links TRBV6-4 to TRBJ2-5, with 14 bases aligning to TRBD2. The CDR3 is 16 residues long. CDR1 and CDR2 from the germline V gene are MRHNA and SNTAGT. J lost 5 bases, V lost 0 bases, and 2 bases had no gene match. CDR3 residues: CASSDSTSGGAETQYF. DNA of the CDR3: TGTGCCAGCAGTGACTCGACTAGCGGGGGGGCCGAGACCCAGTACTTC.

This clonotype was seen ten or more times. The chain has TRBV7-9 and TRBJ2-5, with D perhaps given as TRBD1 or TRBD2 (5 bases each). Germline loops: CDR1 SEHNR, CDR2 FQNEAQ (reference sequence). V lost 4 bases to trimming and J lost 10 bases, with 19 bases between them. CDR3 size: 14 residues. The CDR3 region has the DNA TGTGCCAGCAGCTACCCGGACGGGACGAGAGACCAGTACTTC. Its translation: CASSYPDGTRDQYF. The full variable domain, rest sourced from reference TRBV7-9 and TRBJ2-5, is DTGVSQNPRHKITKRGQNVTFRCDPISEHNRLYWYRQTLGQGPEFLTYFQNEAQLEKSRLLSDRFSAERPKGSFSTLEIQRTEQGDSAMYLCASSYPDGTRDQYFGPGTRLLVL.

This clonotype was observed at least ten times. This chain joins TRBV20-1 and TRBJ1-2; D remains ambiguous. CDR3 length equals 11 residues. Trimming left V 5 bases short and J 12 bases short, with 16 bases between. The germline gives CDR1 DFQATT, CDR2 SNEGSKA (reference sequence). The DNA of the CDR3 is TGCAGTGCTGATAAGGACCGCCGGAACACCTTC. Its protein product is CSADKDRRNTF.

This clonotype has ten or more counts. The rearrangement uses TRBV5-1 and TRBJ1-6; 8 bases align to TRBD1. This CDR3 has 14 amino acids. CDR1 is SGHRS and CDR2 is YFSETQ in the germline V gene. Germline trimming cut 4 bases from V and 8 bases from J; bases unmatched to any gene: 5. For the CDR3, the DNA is TGCGCCAGCAGCCAGGGACAGGCGGATTCACCCCTCCACTTT. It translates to CASSQGQADSPLHF.

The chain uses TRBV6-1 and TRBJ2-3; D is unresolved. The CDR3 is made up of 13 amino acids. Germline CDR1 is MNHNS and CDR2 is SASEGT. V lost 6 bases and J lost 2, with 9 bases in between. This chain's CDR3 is CASSHTHTDTQYF. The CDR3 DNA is TGTGCCAGCAGCCATACGCACACAGATACGCAGTATTTT.

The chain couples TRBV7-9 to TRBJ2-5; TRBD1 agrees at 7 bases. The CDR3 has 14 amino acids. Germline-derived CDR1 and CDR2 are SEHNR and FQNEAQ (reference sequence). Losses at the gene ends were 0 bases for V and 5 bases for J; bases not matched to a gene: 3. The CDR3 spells CASSLAGTDETQYF. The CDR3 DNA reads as TGTGCCAGCAGCTTAGCCGGGACAGACGAGACCCAGTACTTC.

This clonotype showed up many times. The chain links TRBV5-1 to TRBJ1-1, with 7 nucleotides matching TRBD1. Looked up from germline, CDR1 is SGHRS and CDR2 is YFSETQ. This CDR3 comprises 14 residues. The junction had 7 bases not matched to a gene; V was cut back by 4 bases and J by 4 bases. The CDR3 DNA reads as TGCGCCAGCAGCATGCAGGGGGAGGGCACTGAAGCTTTCTTT. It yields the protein CASSMQGEGTEAFF.

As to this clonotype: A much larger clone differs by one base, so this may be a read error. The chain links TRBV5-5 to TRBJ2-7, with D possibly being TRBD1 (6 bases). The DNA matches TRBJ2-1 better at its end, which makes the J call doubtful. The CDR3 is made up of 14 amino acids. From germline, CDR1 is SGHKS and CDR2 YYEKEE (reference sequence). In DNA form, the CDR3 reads TGTGCCAGCAGCGACCGGACAGCTCCCTACGAGCAGTTCTTC. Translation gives CASSDRTAPYEQFF.

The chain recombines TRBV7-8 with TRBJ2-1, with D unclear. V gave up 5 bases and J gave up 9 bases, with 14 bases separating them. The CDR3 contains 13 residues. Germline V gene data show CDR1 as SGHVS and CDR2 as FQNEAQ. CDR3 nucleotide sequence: TGTGCCAGCAGCCCCGGCGAGGTGAGTGAGCAGTTCTTC. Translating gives CASSPGEVSEQFF.